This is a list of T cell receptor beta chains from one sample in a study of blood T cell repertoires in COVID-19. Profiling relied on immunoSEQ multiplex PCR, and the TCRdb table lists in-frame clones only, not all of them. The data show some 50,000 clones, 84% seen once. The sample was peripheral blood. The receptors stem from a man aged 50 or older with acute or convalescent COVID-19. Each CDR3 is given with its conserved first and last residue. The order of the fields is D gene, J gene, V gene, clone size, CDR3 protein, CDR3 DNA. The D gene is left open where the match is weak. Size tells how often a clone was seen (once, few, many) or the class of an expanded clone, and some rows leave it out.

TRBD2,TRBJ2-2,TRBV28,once,CASSSWTSGRWTGELFF,TGTGCCAGCAGTTCTTGGACTAGCGGGAGGTGGACCGGGGAGCTGTTTTTT
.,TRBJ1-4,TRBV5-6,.,CASSTGEKLFF,TGTGCCAGCAGCACGGGGGAAAAACTGTTTTTT
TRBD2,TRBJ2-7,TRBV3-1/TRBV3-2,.,CASSQEGAGGFRSYEQYF,TGTGCCAGCAGCCAAGAAGGGGCGGGAGGGTTTCGGTCCTACGAGCAGTACTTC
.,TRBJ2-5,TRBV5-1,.,CASRLRRETQYF,TGCGCCAGCCGCTTAAGGCGGGAGACCCAGTACTTC
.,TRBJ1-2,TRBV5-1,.,CASSLDIGRGSGYTF,TGCGCCAGCAGCTTGGATATCGGCAGGGGAAGCGGCTACACCTTC
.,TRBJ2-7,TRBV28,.,CASRIDQGEQYF,TGTGCCAGCAGAATCGACCAGGGCGAGCAGTACTTC
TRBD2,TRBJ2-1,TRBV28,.,CASSIYGGYNEQFF,TGTGCCAGCAGTATTTACGGGGGGTACAATGAGCAGTTCTTC
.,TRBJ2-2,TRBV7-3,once,CASSLMAGLASGELFF,TGTGCCAGCAGCTTAATGGCGGGACTTGCGTCCGGGGAGCTGTTTTTT
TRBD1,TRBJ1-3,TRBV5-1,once,CASSKDRGLGNTIYF,TGCGCCAGCAGCAAGGACAGGGGGCTCGGAAACACCATATATTTT
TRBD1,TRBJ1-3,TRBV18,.,CASSPGTGDGNTIYF,TGTGCCAGCTCACCAGGGACAGGGGATGGAAACACCATATATTTT
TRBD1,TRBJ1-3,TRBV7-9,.,CASSAHTGANGNTIYF,TGTGCCAGCAGCGCGCATACAGGGGCGAATGGAAACACCATATATTTT
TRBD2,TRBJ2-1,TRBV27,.,CASSSSSGGHNEQFF,TGTGCCAGCAGTTCTTCTAGCGGGGGGCACAATGAGCAGTTCTTC
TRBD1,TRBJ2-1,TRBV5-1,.,CASSLPRGQVLFSNEQFF,TGCGCCAGCAGCTTGCCCCGGGGACAGGTACTATTTAGCAATGAGCAGTTCTTC
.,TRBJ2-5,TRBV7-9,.,CASSQGGIQETQYF,TGTGCCAGCAGCCAGGGGGGAATCCAAGAGACCCAGTACTTC